This T cell receptor beta chain was identified in a study of T-cell reconstitution after alpha-beta-depleted transplantation in children. During its preparation, the TCRbeta library received unique molecular identifiers. MiXCR, applied by TCRdb to the PCR reads, yields one record per CDR3 protein. This sample carries 81,000 or so distinct CDR3 sequences, 15% to 18% of them seen once, and the ten largest clones take about 20%. Sequenced here: PBMCs, mostly from graft donor cells, sampled 180 days after TCRalphabeta/CD19-depleted stem cell transplant. The TCR comes from a male patient between 2 and 10 years old who had a stem cell transplant for acute lymphoblastic leukemia, so the T cells may come from the graft donor.

This CDR3 reads CATSREGGARYGYTF. CDR3 nucleotide sequence: TGTGCCACCAGCAGAGAAGGGGGCGCGAGATATGGCTACACCTTC. The V call is TRBV15, the J call TRBJ1-2; TRBD1 matches 7 bases. The junction had 6 bases not matched to a gene; V was cut back by 0 bases and J by 5 bases. CDR1 is LNHNV, CDR2 YYDKDF, per germline (reference sequence). This CDR3 has 15 amino acids.